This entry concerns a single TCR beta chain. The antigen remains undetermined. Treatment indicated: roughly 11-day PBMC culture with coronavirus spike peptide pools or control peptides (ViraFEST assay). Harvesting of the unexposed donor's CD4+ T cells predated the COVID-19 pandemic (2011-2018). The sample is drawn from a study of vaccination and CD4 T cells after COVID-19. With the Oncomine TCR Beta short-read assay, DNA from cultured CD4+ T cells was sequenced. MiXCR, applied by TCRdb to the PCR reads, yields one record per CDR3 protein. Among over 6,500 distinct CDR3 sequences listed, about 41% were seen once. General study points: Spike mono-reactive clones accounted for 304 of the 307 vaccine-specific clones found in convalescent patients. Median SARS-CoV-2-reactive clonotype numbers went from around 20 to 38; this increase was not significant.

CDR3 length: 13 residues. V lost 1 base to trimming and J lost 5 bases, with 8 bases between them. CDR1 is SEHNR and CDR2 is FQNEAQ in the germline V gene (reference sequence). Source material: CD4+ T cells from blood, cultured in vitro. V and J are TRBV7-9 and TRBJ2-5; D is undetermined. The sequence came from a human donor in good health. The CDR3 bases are TGTGCCAGCAGCTTAGATTGGTGGGAGACCCAGTACTTC. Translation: CASSLDWWETQYF.